These T cell receptor beta chains were read from a single sample in a study of cytomegalovirus exposure and HLA in healthy donors. The protocol was immunoSEQ multiplex PCR, while the TCRdb copy is restricted to in-frame clones and leaves out a portion. The table records a few hundred thousand clones, 60% to 85% of them present only once. Sequencing was done on a sample of PBMCs. The receptors shown here come from a man aged 35-49 years in good health and CMV-seronegative. Both conserved end residues are part of each CDR3. Each record gives: V gene, CDR3 length, J gene, D gene, clone size, CDR3 protein, CDR3 DNA. D genes are given only for firm matches. A clone size is listed for some rows: how often the clone was seen (once, few, many), or a class if it is expanded.

TRBV6-5	12	TRBJ1-2	NA	NA	CASSAGNYGYTF	TGTGCCAGCAGTGCGGGCAACTATGGCTACACCTTC
TRBV30	15	TRBJ2-3	TRBD1	NA	CAWRDGQGASDTQYF	TGTGCCTGGAGGGACGGACAGGGGGCATCAGATACGCAGTATTTT
TRBV6-6	13	TRBJ1-6	NA	NA	CASSYGAHKPLHF	TGTGCCAGCAGTTACGGGGCACATAAGCCCCTCCACTTT
TRBV6-1	13	TRBJ1-1	NA	NA	CASSRGISTEAFF	TGTGCCAGCAGTCGGGGGATAAGCACTGAAGCTTTCTTT
TRBV9	15	TRBJ2-5	TRBD2	NA	CASSLRRGLQETQYF	TGTGCCAGCAGCCTCCGAAGGGGACTACAAGAGACCCAGTACTTC
TRBV27	14	TRBJ1-5	TRBD1	once	CASSPTGVGQPQHF	TGTGCCAGCAGCCCGACAGGGGTGGGTCAGCCCCAGCATTTT
TRBV5-6	15	TRBJ2-1	NA	NA	CASSLVGLGVTEQFF	TGTGCCAGCAGCTTGGTTGGATTAGGAGTTACTGAGCAGTTCTTC
TRBV5-5	14	TRBJ1-6	TRBD1	once	CASSFGTGVSPLHF	TGTGCCAGCAGCTTTGGGACAGGGGTATCACCCCTCCACTTT
TRBV15	15	TRBJ2-3	TRBD2	NA	CATSFVGGSTDTQYF	TGTGCCACCAGCTTCGTGGGGGGGAGCACAGATACGCAGTATTTT
TRBV4-3	16	TRBJ1-6	TRBD1	few	CASSQDQGTAISPLHF	TGCGCCAGCAGCCAAGATCAAGGGACAGCAATCTCACCCCTCCACTTT
TRBV29-1	13	TRBJ2-1	TRBD1	once	CSVEGDRYNEQFF	TGCAGCGTTGAAGGGGACAGATACAATGAGCAGTTCTTC
TRBV27	14	TRBJ2-1	NA	NA	CASSLSRSYNEQFF	TGTGCCAGCAGTTTATCGAGGAGTTACAATGAGCAGTTCTTC
TRBV4-3	20	TRBJ2-1	TRBD2	NA	CASSQEASGGAISSYNEQFF	TGCGCCAGCAGCCAAGAGGCTAGCGGGGGGGCGATAAGCTCCTACAATGAGCAGTTCTTC
TRBV5-1	17	TRBJ2-6	TRBD1	few	CASSPGGAGTGANVLTF	TGCGCCAGCAGCCCAGGGGGCGCGGGCACCGGGGCCAACGTCCTGACTTTC
TRBV2	17	TRBJ2-1	NA	NA	CASKKGLALSSYNEQFF	TGTGCCAGCAAAAAAGGGCTAGCGCTAAGCTCCTACAATGAGCAGTTCTTC
TRBV7-9	16	TRBJ2-7	TRBD2	NA	CASSSTTSGEPYEQYF	TGTGCCAGCAGCTCAACCACTAGCGGGGAGCCCTACGAGCAGTACTTC
TRBV19	14	TRBJ1-4	NA	NA	CASKTRTTNEKLFF	TGTGCCAGTAAAACGCGGACAACTAATGAAAAACTGTTTTTT
TRBV9	15	TRBJ2-2	TRBD1	NA	CASSVEGGSTGELFF	TGTGCCAGCAGCGTAGAAGGGGGCTCCACCGGGGAGCTGTTTTTT
TRBV28	13	TRBJ1-4	NA	once	CASSIGTQGKLFF	TGTGCCAGCAGTATAGGGACTCAGGGAAAACTGTTTTTT
TRBV12-5	14	TRBJ2-1	NA	NA	CASGHRNRDNEQFF	TGTGCTAGTGGTCACCGTAACAGGGACAATGAGCAGTTCTTC
TRBV27	15	TRBJ1-6	TRBD1	NA	CASSLGTGFNSPLHF	TGTGCCAGCAGTTTAGGGACAGGTTTTAATTCACCCCTCCACTTT
TRBV7-7	15	TRBJ1-6	TRBD1	NA	CASSPPGTVNSPLHF	TGTGCCAGCAGCCCCCCCGGGACAGTCAATTCACCCCTCCACTTT
TRBV2	14	TRBJ1-2	TRBD1	few	CASRAQGLGSGYTF	TGTGCCAGCAGGGCACAGGGGTTGGGTTCGGGGTACACCTTC
TRBV2	11	TRBJ2-7	NA	NA	CASSDSGLQYF	TGTGCCAGCAGTGACTCAGGGTTGCAGTACTTC
TRBV29-1	14	TRBJ2-3	TRBD2	NA	CSVVAGEGPDTQYF	TGCAGCGTCGTAGCGGGAGAGGGCCCAGATACGCAGTATTTT
TRBV6-5	15	TRBJ2-2	TRBD2	NA	CASSYSGGGTGELFF	TGTGCCAGCAGTTACAGCGGGGGGGGGACCGGGGAGCTGTTTTTT
TRBV29-1	14	TRBJ2-1	NA	NA	CSVAAGYTYNEQFF	TGCAGCGTTGCTGCAGGTTATACCTACAATGAGCAGTTCTTC
TRBV5-6	13	TRBJ2-3	TRBD1	NA	CASSSDRTRFRVF	TGTGCCAGCAGCTCGGACAGGACCCGATTTAGGGTATTT
TRBV29-1	13	TRBJ2-1	TRBD1	NA	CSGATGPYNEQFF	TGCAGCGGTGCGACAGGGCCTTACAATGAGCAGTTCTTC
TRBV7-6	16	TRBJ2-5	TRBD2	NA	CASSSTGGLAQETQYF	TGTGCCAGCAGCTCGACGGGGGGACTAGCCCAAGAGACCCAGTACTTC
TRBV29-1	11	TRBJ1-2	NA	NA	CSVEDRGGYTF	TGCAGCGTTGAAGACAGGGGCGGCTACACCTTC
TRBV28	15	TRBJ2-7	TRBD2	NA	CASSVTSGSSYEQYF	TGTGCCAGCAGTGTGACTAGCGGCAGCTCCTACGAGCAGTACTTC
TRBV9	14	TRBJ2-7	NA	NA	CASSVGRSSYEQYF	TGTGCCAGCAGCGTGGGGAGGAGCTCCTACGAGCAGTACTTC
TRBV28	13	TRBJ2-7	NA	NA	CASRGHNPYEQYF	TGTGCCAGCCGGGGACACAACCCCTACGAGCAGTACTTC
TRBV7-9	17	TRBJ1-3	NA	NA	CASSTLTGTPSGNTIYF	TGTGCCAGCAGCACATTAACAGGGACCCCCTCTGGAAACACCATATATTTT
TRBV7-7	15	TRBJ2-7	TRBD1	NA	CASSSGTGRSYEQYF	TGTGCCAGCAGCTCAGGGACAGGCCGCTCCTACGAGCAGTACTTC
TRBV7-9	13	TRBJ2-7	TRBD1	few	CASSLTGGVEQYF	TGTGCCAGCAGCTTGACAGGGGGCGTCGAGCAGTACTTC
TRBV10-2	12	TRBJ1-1	NA	NA	CASSARDTEAFF	TGCGCCAGCAGTGCCCGGGACACTGAAGCTTTCTTT
TRBV10-1	12	TRBJ1-2	NA	NA	CASSVGGDGYTF	TGCGCCAGCAGTGTGGGGGGGGATGGCTACACCTTC
TRBV27	13	TRBJ1-2	TRBD1	few	CASSLTGVYGYTF	TGTGCCAGCAGTTTAACAGGGGTCTATGGCTACACCTTC
TRBV7-9	17	TRBJ1-4	TRBD1	NA	CASTKWGLGQGDEKLFF	TGTGCCAGCACGAAATGGGGGTTGGGACAGGGTGATGAAAAACTGTTTTTT
TRBV7-9	15	TRBJ2-5	TRBD1	NA	CASSLPGQGGQTQYF	TGTGCCAGCAGCTTACCGGGACAGGGTGGACAGACCCAGTACTTC
TRBV7-2	12	TRBJ2-1	NA	NA	CASSLSFYEQFF	TGTGCCAGCAGCTTATCGTTCTATGAGCAGTTCTTC
TRBV9	19	TRBJ2-1	TRBD2	NA	CASSPGLAGAPSSYNEQFF	TGTGCCAGCAGCCCAGGACTAGCGGGGGCCCCTAGCTCCTACAATGAGCAGTTCTTC
TRBV14	15	TRBJ2-1	NA	NA	CASSQEQGPYNEQFF	TGTGCCAGCAGCCAAGAGCAGGGCCCCTACAATGAGCAGTTCTTC
TRBV27	11	TRBJ2-7	NA	NA	CASNSAGEQYF	TGTGCCAGCAACTCAGCGGGCGAGCAGTACTTC
TRBV27	14	TRBJ1-2	TRBD1	few	CASRREDRVYGYTF	TGTGCCAGCAGACGGGAAGACAGGGTCTATGGCTACACCTTC
TRBV6-6	14	TRBJ1-1	NA	NA	CASSYTTSNTEAFF	TGTGCCAGCAGTTACACCACTTCGAACACTGAAGCTTTCTTT
TRBV5-6	15	TRBJ2-2	NA	NA	CASSLGSHHGGELFF	TGTGCCAGCAGCTTGGGATCCCATCACGGCGGGGAGCTGTTTTTT
TRBV7-2	15	TRBJ1-4	TRBD1	NA	CASSQRTGRNEKLFF	TGTGCCAGCAGCCAGCGGACAGGGAGGAATGAAAAACTGTTTTTT